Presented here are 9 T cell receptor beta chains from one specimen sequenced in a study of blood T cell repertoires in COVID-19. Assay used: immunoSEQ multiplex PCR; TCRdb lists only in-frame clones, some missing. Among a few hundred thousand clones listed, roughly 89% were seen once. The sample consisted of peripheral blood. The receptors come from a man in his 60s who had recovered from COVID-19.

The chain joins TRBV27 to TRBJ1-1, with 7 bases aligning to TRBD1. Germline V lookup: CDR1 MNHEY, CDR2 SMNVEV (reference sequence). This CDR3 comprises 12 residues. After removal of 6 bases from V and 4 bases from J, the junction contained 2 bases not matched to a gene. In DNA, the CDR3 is TGTGCCAGCAGGGGACAGTTCACTGAAGCTTTCTTT. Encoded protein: CASRGQFTEAFF.

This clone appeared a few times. The CDR3 coding sequence is TGTGCCAGCAGCGGGACAGATGGGGCTTTCTGGAGCTCCTACAATGAGCAGTTCTTC. It yields the protein CASSGTDGAFWSSYNEQFF. This chain uses TRBV27 with TRBJ2-1; 7 bases agree with TRBD1. Unmatched junction bases numbered 17, after V lost 6 bases and J lost 0 bases. The CDR3 contains 19 residues. The germline gives CDR1 MNHEY, CDR2 SMNVEV (reference sequence).

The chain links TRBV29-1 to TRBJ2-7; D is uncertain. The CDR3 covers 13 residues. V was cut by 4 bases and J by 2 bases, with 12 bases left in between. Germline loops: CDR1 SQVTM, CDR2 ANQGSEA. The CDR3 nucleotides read TGCAGCGTTGGGTCAGTAAATACCTACGAGCAGTACTTC. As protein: CSVGSVNTYEQYF.

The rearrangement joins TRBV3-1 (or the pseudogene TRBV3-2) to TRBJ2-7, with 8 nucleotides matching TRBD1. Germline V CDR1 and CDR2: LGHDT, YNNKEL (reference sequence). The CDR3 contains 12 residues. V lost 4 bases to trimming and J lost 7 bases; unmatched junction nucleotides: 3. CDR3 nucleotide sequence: TGTGCCAGCAGCCGACAGGGGCGAGAGCAGTACTTC. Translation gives CASSRQGREQYF.

This chain's CDR3 is CASTSRGSGADTQYF. The CDR3, as DNA: TGCGCCAGCACCTCGAGGGGGTCCGGCGCAGATACGCAGTATTTT. This chain uses TRBV4-1 with TRBJ2-3; possibly TRBD1 for D (6 bases). Germline V gene lookup returns CDR1 MGHRA and CDR2 YSYEKL. Trimming removed 7 bases from V and 4 bases from J, with 18 bases in between. The CDR3 spans 15 residues.

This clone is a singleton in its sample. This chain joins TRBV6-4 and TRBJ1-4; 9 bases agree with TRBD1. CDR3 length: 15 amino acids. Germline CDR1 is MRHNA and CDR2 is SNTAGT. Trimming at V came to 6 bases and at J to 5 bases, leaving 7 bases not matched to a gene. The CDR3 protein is CASSRDRGGNEKLFF. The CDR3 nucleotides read TGTGCCAGCAGCCGTGACAGGGGGGGAAATGAAAAACTGTTTTTT.

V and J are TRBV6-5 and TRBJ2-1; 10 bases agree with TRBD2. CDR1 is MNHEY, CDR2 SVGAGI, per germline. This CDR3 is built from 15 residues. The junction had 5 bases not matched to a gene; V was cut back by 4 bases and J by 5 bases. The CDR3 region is CASSLAGGNHNEQFF. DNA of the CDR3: TGTGCCAGCAGTTTAGCGGGAGGCAATCACAATGAGCAGTTCTTC.

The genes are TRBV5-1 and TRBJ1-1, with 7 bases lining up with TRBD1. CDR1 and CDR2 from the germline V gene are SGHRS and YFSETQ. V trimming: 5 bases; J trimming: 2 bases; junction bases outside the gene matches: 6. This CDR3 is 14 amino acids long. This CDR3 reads CASREGAQNTEAFF. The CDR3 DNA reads TGCGCCAGCAGGGAGGGGGCCCAAAACACTGAAGCTTTCTTT.

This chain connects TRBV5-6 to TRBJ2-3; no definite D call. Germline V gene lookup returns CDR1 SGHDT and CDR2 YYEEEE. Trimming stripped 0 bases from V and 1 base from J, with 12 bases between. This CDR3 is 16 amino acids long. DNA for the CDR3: TGTGCCAGCAGCTTGGACTCGCTCCCCCGCACAGATACGCAGTATTTT. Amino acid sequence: CASSLDSLPRTDTQYF.